Listed here are 16 T cell receptor beta chains from one sample, sequenced in a study of T cell responses to AZD1222 COVID-19 vaccine (dated by TCRdb to about 2021). The meaning of the sample's time point label: baseline before first vaccination. The library was prepared using the immunoSEQ multiplex PCR assay. The table was pulled from immuneACCESS by TCRdb, which kept in-frame rearrangements only. Such tables lose some clones; where checked, under half of the loss comes from unresolved V genes, and the rest has no known cause. The sample table shows roughly 160,000 clones, and about nine tenths are seen once. The ten largest clones capture over 1.2% of the sample. Sequencing was performed on peripheral blood, taken on day 0 of AZD1222 vaccination. These receptor sequences come from an adult in good health.

The chain joins TRBV19 to TRBJ1-1; D not resolved. The germline gives CDR1 LNHDA, CDR2 SQIVND (reference sequence). The V and J ends lost 5 bases and 5 bases respectively, with 9 bases between them. This CDR3 is built from 12 residues. The CDR3 protein is CASSVRRTEAFF. CDR3 in DNA: TGTGCCAGTAGTGTGCGGAGGACTGAAGCTTTCTTT.

V is TRBV7-9 and J is TRBJ2-1; tentatively, D is TRBD1 (5 bases). V lost 5 bases and J 3 bases, leaving 8 bases between the germline ends. Germline V gene lookup returns CDR1 SEHNR and CDR2 FQNEAQ (reference sequence). The CDR3 is 13 amino acids. The CDR3 DNA sequence: TGTGCCAGCAGCCTGACAGTCTACAATGAGCAGTTCTTC. Translating gives CASSLTVYNEQFF.

The CDR3 loop is CASSEASTADYGYTF. The CDR3 DNA reads as TGTGCCAGCAGTGAAGCTAGCACGGCGGACTATGGCTACACCTTC. The rearrangement joins TRBV6-1 to TRBJ1-2; no reliable D call. The ends were cut back, 0 bases at V and 3 bases at J, with 11 bases in the middle. Germline CDR1 and CDR2: MNHNS and SASEGT. The length of the CDR3 is 15 residues.

The CDR3 DNA reads TGTGCCAGCAGCCAAGGGACAGGGGCCCCTCGTTATAATTCACCCCTCCACTTT. Protein: CASSQGTGAPRYNSPLHF. The chain links TRBV3-1 (or the pseudogene TRBV3-2) to TRBJ1-6; 9 positions match TRBD1. The CDR3 has 18 residues. J lost 4 bases, V lost 1 base, and 8 bases had no gene match. Germline V CDR1 and CDR2: LGHDT, YNNKEL (reference sequence).

The chain couples TRBV9 to TRBJ2-5; the D gene is possibly TRBD1 (6 bases). The CDR3 covers 16 residues. Trimming pared 4 bases from V and 0 bases from J, leaving 16 bases between. Germline assignment: CDR1 SGDLS and CDR2 YYNGEE. In DNA form, the CDR3 reads TGTGCCAGCAGCCCCTCAAGGGGGTTCGACCAAGAGACCCAGTACTTC. Translating it yields CASSPSRGFDQETQYF. Supplemented by reference TRBV9 and TRBJ2-5, the full variable domain reads DSGVTQTPKHLITATGQRVTLRCSPRSGDLSVYWYQQSLDQGLQFLIQYYNGEERAKGNILERFSAQQFPDLHSELNLSSLELGDSALYFCASSPSRGFDQETQYFGPGTRLLVL.

This sequence joins TRBV27 and TRBJ1-5; 7 bases align to TRBD1. The CDR3 length is 14 residues. The V and J ends lost 5 bases and 2 bases, in that order; junction bases with no gene match: 3. Germline V gives CDR1 MNHEY, CDR2 SMNVEV (reference sequence). The CDR3 spells CASSPQGGNQPQHF. The CDR3 coding sequence is TGTGCCAGCAGTCCCCAGGGGGGCAATCAGCCCCAGCATTTT.

This chain uses TRBV19 with TRBJ1-2; TRBD1 matches at 8 bases. Looked up from germline, CDR1 is LNHDA and CDR2 is SQIVND (reference sequence). This CDR3 comprises 16 residues. V trimming: 3 bases; J trimming: 5 bases; junction bases outside the gene matches: 11. In DNA form, the CDR3 reads TGTGCCAGTAGTATCCCGCGGCAGGGGGCTCGGTATGGCTACACCTTC. It translates to CASSIPRQGARYGYTF.

The chain employs TRBV4-1 and TRBJ1-5; 8 nucleotides align to TRBD1. The CDR3 extends over 14 amino acids. CDR1 and CDR2 from the germline V gene are MGHRA and YSYEKL. After removal of 1 base from V and 5 bases from J, the junction contained 1 base not matched to a gene. CDR3 in DNA: TGCGCCAGCAGCCAAGGCAGGGGGCATCAGCCCCAGCATTTT. This codes for CASSQGRGHQPQHF.

The rearrangement joins TRBV3-1 (or the pseudogene TRBV3-2) to TRBJ1-2, with TRBD1 as a possible D gene (5 bases). Germline CDR1 and CDR2: LGHDT and YNNKEL (reference sequence). V was clipped by 0 bases and J by 5 bases, with 10 bases between them. This CDR3 is built from 14 residues. This chain's CDR3 is CASSQDWDRYGYTF. In DNA form, the CDR3 reads TGTGCCAGCAGCCAAGACTGGGACCGTTATGGCTACACCTTC.

This sequence joins TRBV2 and TRBJ2-1; the D call may be TRBD1 or TRBD2 (6 bases each). The length of the CDR3 is 12 residues. Germline CDR1 SNHLY, CDR2 FYNNEI. Between the trimmed V and J ends, which lost 6 bases and 7 bases, there was a span of 10 bases. CDR3 region: CASRGAGNEQFF. The CDR3 DNA sequence: TGTGCCAGCAGGGGGGCGGGGAATGAGCAGTTCTTC.

The chain uses TRBV7-3 and TRBJ2-5; 8 bases agree with TRBD2. The trim removed 2 bases at V and 1 base at J, leaving 0 bases unmatched. Germline CDR1 is SGHTA and CDR2 is FQGTGA. The CDR3 covers 14 residues. Written as DNA, the CDR3 is TGTGCCAGCAGCTTAGCGGGGGGCCAAGAGACCCAGTACTTC. It specifies CASSLAGGQETQYF.

The table lists this clone with a few counts. Other DNA sequences of this sample code for an identical CDR3. The CDR3 coding sequence is TGTGCCAGCAGCTTAGTAGGTGGATATGGCTACACCTTC. It translates to CASSLVGGYGYTF. The chain combines TRBV7-9 with TRBJ1-2; D unclear. The V end lost 1 base, the J end lost 5 bases, and 8 bases lay between the germline ends. The CDR3 is made up of 13 amino acids. Germline loops: CDR1 SEHNR, CDR2 FQNEAQ (reference sequence).

The rearrangement joins TRBV4-1 to TRBJ2-1; 11 bases fit TRBD2. The J segment lost 8 bases and the V segment lost 1 base, leaving 4 bases of the junction unmatched. Germline-derived CDR1 and CDR2 are MGHRA and YSYEKL. There are 15 residues in the CDR3. The CDR3 sequence: CASSQVDSGGDEQFF. In nucleotides, the CDR3 is TGCGCCAGCAGCCAAGTGGATAGCGGGGGGGATGAGCAGTTCTTC.

The chain couples TRBV7-3 to TRBJ2-3; TRBD1 matches at 8 bases. Germline CDR1 SGHTA, CDR2 FQGTGA. The V gene end was trimmed by 4 bases and the J gene end by 1 base; junction bases not matched to a gene: 4. This CDR3 has 15 amino acids. The CDR3 sequence is CASSSSGQGTDTQYF. DNA for the CDR3: TGTGCCAGCAGCTCCTCGGGACAGGGCACAGATACGCAGTATTTT. Supplemented by reference TRBV7-3 and TRBJ2-3, the full variable domain reads GAGVSQTPSNKVTEKGKYVELRCDPISGHTALYWYRQSLGQGPEFLIYFQGTGAADDSGLPNDRFFAVRPEGSVSTLKIQRTERGDSAVYLCASSSSGQGTDTQYFGPGTRLTVL.

The chain combines TRBV19 with TRBJ1-6; D ambiguous. This CDR3 has 18 residues. V gave up 3 bases and J gave up 2 bases, with 17 bases separating them. Germline-derived CDR1 and CDR2 are LNHDA and SQIVND (reference sequence). The CDR3 DNA sequence: TGTGCCAGTAGTATGGAAGTCCTCCGGCTAGCCTATAATTCACCCCTCCACTTT. It encodes CASSMEVLRLAYNSPLHF.

V gene TRBV3-1 (or the pseudogene TRBV3-2) combines with J gene TRBJ1-5; 8 nucleotides line up with TRBD1. J gave up 6 bases and V 2 bases, and 0 bases lay outside the gene matches. The CDR3 is made up of 13 amino acids. Germline V CDR1 and CDR2: LGHDT, YNNKEL (reference sequence). CDR3 residues: CASSQQGAQPQHF. DNA of the CDR3: TGTGCCAGCAGCCAACAGGGGGCTCAGCCCCAGCATTTT.